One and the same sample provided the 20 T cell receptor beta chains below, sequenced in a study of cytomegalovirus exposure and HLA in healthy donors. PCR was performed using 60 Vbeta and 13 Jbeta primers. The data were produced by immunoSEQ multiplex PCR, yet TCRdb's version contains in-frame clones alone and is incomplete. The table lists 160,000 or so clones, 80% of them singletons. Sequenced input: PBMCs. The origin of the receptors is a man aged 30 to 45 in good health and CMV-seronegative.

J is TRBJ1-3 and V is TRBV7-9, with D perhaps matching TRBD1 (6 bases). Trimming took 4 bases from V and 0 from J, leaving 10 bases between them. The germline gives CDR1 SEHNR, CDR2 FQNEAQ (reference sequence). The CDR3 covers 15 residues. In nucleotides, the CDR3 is TGTGCCAGCAGCTCCCCGGGACACTCTGGAAACACCATATATTTT. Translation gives CASSSPGHSGNTIYF.

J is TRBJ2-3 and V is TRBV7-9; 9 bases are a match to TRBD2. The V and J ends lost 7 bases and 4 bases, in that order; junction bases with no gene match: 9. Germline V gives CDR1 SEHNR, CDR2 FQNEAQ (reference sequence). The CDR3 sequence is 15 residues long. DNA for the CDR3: TGTGCCAGCAAAATGGCGGGGGGGTGGTCAGATACGCAGTATTTT. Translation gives CASKMAGGWSDTQYF. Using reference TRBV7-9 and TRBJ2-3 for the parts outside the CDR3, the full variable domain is DTGVSQNPRHKITKRGQNVTFRCDPISEHNRLYWYRQTLGQGPEFLTYFQNEAQLEKSRLLSDRFSAERPKGSFSTLEIQRTEQGDSAMYLCASKMAGGWSDTQYFGPGTRLTVL.

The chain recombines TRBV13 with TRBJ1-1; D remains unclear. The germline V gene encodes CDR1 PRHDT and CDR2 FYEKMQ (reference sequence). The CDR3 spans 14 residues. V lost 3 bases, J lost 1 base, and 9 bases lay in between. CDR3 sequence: CASSFETGNTEAFF. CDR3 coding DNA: TGTGCCAGCAGCTTTGAAACGGGGAACACTGAAGCTTTCTTT.

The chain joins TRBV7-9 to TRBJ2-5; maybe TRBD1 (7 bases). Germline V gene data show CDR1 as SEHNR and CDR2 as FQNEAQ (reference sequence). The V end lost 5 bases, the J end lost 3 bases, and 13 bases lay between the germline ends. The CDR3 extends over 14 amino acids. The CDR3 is CASSIRGAKETQYF. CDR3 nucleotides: TGTGCCAGCAGCATCAGGGGGGCCAAAGAGACCCAGTACTTC.

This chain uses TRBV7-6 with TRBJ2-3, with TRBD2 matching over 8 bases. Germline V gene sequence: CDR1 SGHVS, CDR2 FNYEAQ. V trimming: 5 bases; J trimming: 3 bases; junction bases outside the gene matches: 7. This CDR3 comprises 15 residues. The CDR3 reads CASSRDSGVTDTQYF. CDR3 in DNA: TGTGCCAGCAGCCGAGATAGCGGGGTGACAGATACGCAGTATTTT. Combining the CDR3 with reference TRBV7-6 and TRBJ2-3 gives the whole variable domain GAGVSQSPRYKVTKRGQDVALRCDPISGHVSLYWYRQALGQGPEFLTYFNYEAQQDKSGLPNDRFSAERPEGSISTLTIQRTEQRDSAMYRCASSRDSGVTDTQYFGPGTRLTVL.

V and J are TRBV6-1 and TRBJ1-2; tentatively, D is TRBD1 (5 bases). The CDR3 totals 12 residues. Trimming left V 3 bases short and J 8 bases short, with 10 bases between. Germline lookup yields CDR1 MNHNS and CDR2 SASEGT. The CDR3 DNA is TGTGCCAGCAGTGATGGAGGGACCGGCTACACCTTC. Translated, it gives CASSDGGTGYTF.

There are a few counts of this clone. CDR3 DNA: TGTGCCAGCACTCGGACAGGGCCCGGACCCGGGGAGCTGTTTTTT. It translates to CASTRTGPGPGELFF. The chain uses TRBV25-1 and TRBJ2-2; 8 bases agree with TRBD1. Germline V lookup: CDR1 MGHDK, CDR2 SYGVNS. V lost 7 bases to trimming and J lost 6 bases; unmatched junction nucleotides: 10. The CDR3 extends over 15 amino acids.

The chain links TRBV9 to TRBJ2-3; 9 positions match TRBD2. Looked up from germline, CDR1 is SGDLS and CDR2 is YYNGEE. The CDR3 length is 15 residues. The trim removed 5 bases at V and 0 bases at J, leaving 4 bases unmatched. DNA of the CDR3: TGTGCCAGCAGTGGGCGGGGGGGTAGCACAGATACGCAGTATTTT. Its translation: CASSGRGGSTDTQYF.

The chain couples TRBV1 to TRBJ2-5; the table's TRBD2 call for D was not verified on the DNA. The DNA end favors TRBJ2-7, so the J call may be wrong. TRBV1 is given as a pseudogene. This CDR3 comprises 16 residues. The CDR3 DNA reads TGCACCAGCGGCGAACCCTGCGGGGGGGCCCTGGACGAGCAGTACTTC. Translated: CTSGEPCGGALDEQYF.

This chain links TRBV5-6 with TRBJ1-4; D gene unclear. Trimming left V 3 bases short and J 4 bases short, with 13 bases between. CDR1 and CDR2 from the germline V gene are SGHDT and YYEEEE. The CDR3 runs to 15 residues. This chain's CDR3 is CASSWSEALNEKLFF. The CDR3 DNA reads TGTGCCAGCAGCTGGTCCGAGGCCCTTAATGAAAAACTGTTTTTT.

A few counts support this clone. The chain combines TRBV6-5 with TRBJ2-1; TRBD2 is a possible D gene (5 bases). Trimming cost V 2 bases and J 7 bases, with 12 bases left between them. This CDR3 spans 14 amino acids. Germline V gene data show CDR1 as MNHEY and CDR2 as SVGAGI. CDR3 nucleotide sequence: TGTGCCAGCAGTTACGTGACGGGAAGGAATGAGCAGTTCTTC. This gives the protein CASSYVTGRNEQFF.

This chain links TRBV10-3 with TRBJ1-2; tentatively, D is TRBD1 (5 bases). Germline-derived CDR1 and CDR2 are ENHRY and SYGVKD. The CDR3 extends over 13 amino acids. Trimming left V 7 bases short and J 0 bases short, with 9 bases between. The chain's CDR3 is CAITARANYGYTF. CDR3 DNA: TGTGCCATCACGGCCAGGGCTAACTATGGCTACACCTTC.

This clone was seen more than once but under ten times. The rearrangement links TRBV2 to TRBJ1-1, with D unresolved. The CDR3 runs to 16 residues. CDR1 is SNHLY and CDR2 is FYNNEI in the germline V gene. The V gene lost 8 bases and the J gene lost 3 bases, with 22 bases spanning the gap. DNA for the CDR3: TGTGCCAGCCTTCGGGTAAACATCCAGCGGGACACTGAAGCTTTCTTT. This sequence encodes CASLRVNIQRDTEAFF.

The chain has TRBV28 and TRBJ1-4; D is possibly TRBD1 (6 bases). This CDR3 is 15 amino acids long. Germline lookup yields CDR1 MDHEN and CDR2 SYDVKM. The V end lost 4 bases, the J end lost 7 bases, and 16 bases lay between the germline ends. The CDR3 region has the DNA TGTGCCAGCAGTTCAGGACAGCCTCCCAGTGAAAAACTGTTTTTT. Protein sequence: CASSSGQPPSEKLFF.

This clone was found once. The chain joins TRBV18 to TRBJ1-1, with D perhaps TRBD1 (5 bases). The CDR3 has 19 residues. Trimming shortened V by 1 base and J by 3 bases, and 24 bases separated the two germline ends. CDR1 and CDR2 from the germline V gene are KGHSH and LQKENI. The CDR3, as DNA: TGTGCCAGCTCACCACTGCCAGGGATAGAGCCGAGGAGGGACACTGAAGCTTTCTTT. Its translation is CASSPLPGIEPRRDTEAFF. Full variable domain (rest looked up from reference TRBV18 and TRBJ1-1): NAGVMQNPRHLVRRRGQEARLRCSPMKGHSHVYWYRQLPEEGLKFMVYLQKENIIDESGMPKERFSAEFPKEGPSILRIQQVVRGDSAAYFCASSPLPGIEPRRDTEAFFGQGTRLTVV.

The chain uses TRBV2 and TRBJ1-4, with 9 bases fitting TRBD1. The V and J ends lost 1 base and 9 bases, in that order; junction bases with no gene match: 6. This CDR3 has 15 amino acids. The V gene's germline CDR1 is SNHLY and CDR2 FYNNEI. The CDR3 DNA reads TGTGCCAGCAGTGAAGGCGGGACAGGGTTGCAAAAACTGTTTTTT. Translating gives CASSEGGTGLQKLFF. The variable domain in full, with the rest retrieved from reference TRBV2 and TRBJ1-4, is EPEVTQTPSHQVTQMGQEVILRCVPISNHLYFYWYRQILGQKVEFLVSFYNNEISEKSEIFDDQFSVERPDGSNFTLKIRSTKLEDSAMYFCASSEGGTGLQKLFFGSGTQLSVL.

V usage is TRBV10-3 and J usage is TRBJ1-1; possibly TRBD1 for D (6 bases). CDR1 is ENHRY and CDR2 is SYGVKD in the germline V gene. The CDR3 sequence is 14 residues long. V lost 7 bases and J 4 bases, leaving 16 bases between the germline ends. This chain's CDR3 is CAITFDRLGTEAFF. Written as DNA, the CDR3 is TGTGCCATCACTTTCGACAGGCTCGGCACTGAAGCTTTCTTT.

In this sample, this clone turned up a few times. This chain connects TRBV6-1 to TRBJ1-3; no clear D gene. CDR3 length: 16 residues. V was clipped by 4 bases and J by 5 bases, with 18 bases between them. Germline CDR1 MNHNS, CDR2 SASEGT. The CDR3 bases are TGTGCCAGCAGTGCGTTCGTTCACGGGAACCGAAACACCATATATTTT. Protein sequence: CASSAFVHGNRNTIYF.

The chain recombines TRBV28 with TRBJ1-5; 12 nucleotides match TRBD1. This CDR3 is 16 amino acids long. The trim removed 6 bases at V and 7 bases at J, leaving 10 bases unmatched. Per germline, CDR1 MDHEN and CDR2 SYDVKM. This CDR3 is CASRTVGQGAWQPQHF. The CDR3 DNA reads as TGTGCCAGCAGAACCGTGGGACAGGGGGCTTGGCAGCCCCAGCATTTT.

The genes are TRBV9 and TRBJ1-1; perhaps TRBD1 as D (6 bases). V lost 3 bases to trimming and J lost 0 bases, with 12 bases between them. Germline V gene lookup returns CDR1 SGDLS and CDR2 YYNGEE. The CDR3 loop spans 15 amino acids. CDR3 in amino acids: CASSALDRMNTEAFF. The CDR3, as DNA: TGTGCCAGCAGCGCCCTCGACAGGATGAACACTGAAGCTTTCTTT.